These 24 T cell receptor beta chains came from one sample sequenced in a study of regulatory T cells in long-lasting Graves disease. TCR beta libraries were built with iRepertoire HTBI primers and Arm-PCR of CDR3 regions. Each CDR3 protein is one row after TCRdb ran MiXCR on the multiplex PCR reads. The table lists a few hundred thousand distinct CDR3 sequences, around 15% of them singletons. As for time point: newly diagnosed GD, antithyroid drugs for less than 3 months. Scientists built the TCR library using RNA that was extracted from PBMCs. This sample also belongs to another study, concerning T cells in Graves' hyperthyroidism and ophthalmopathy.

This sample comprised peripheral blood mononuclear cells (PBMCs), obtained at new diagnosis, from a patient treated with antithyroid drugs. These TCRs come from a woman between 18 and 29 years old with Graves disease.

This clonotype was seen ten or more times. The rearrangement joins TRBV18 to TRBJ2-3; D is unresolved. This CDR3 is built from 17 residues. Germline-derived CDR1 and CDR2 are KGHSH and LQKENI. Trimming removed 2 bases at V and 0 bases at J, with 15 bases between. The CDR3 spells CASSPELAAGSTDTQYF. In nucleotides, the CDR3 is TGTGCCAGCTCACCAGAACTGGCGGCCGGTAGCACAGATACGCAGTATTTT.

This clonotype was seen repeatedly, ten times or more. The chain couples TRBV5-6 to TRBJ2-3; unclear D gene. With 4 bases removed from V and 1 base from J, the gap between germline ends came to 10 bases. The CDR3 has 14 residues. The germline gives CDR1 SGHDT, CDR2 YYEEEE. CDR3 residues: CASSQRPGTDTQYF. CDR3 sequence (DNA): TGTGCCAGCAGCCAGAGGCCTGGCACAGATACGCAGTATTTT. Full variable domain (outside the CDR3, taken from reference TRBV5-6 and TRBJ2-3): DAGVTQSPTHLIKTRGQQVTLRCSPKSGHDTVSWYQQALGQGPQFIFQYYEEEERQRGNFPDRFSGHQFPNYSSELNVNALLLGDSALYLCASSQRPGTDTQYFGPGTRLTVL.

There are a few counts of this clonotype. The chain carries TRBV7-2 and TRBJ2-2, with 10 bases fitting TRBD2. Trimming at V came to 1 base and at J to 4 bases, leaving 6 bases not matched to a gene. Germline V gives CDR1 SGHTA, CDR2 FQGNSA. The CDR3 spans 17 residues. The CDR3 loop is CASSLDRLAGVTGELFF. DNA of the CDR3: TGTGCCAGCAGCTTAGATCGACTAGCGGGTGTCACCGGGGAGCTGTTTTTT.

The table lists this clonotype with many counts. The chain has TRBV7-9 and TRBJ2-1; TRBD2 agrees at 12 bases. Germline V gene sequence: CDR1 SEHNR, CDR2 FQNEAQ (reference sequence). This CDR3 region has 20 residues. The J segment lost 5 bases and the V segment lost 5 bases, leaving 19 bases of the junction unmatched. The CDR3 DNA reads as TGTGCCAGCAGCCCACGGAGGGGGAGTCTAGCGGGAGGGCCAAACAATGAGCAGTTCTTC. This gives the protein CASSPRRGSLAGGPNNEQFF.

This clonotype was seen at least ten times. The genes are TRBV28 and TRBJ1-5, with D possibly TRBD1 on 5 matching bases. The CDR3 contains 15 residues. V dropped 0 bases and J dropped 0 bases, with 6 bases sitting between them. CDR1 is MDHEN and CDR2 is SYDVKM in the germline V gene. The chain's CDR3 is CASSLWGGSNQPQHF. CDR3 sequence (DNA): TGTGCCAGCAGTTTATGGGGGGGTAGCAATCAGCCCCAGCATTTT.

This clonotype was found many times. The rearrangement uses TRBV18 and TRBJ1-1; 8 positions match TRBD1. With V trimmed by 3 bases and J by 3 bases, 6 bases remained unmatched. Germline CDR1 is KGHSH and CDR2 is LQKENI. This CDR3 is built from 15 residues. CDR3 in amino acids: CASSPRADRDTEAFF. The CDR3, as DNA: TGTGCCAGCTCACCCCGCGCGGACAGGGACACTGAAGCTTTCTTT.

This clonotype occurred many times. The chain recombines TRBV9 with TRBJ1-5; no definite D call. CDR3 length: 18 amino acids. The ends were cut back, 0 bases at V and 3 bases at J, with 19 bases in the middle. The germline V gene has CDR1 SGDLS and CDR2 YYNGEE. The CDR3 region is CASSVGGGGSLDNQPQHF. For the CDR3, the DNA is TGTGCCAGCAGCGTAGGGGGTGGAGGATCCCTCGACAATCAGCCCCAGCATTTT.

The sample holds many counts of this clonotype. CDR3 in amino acids: CASSQERTGGIYEQYF. As DNA, the CDR3 is TGCGCCAGCAGCCAAGAAAGAACAGGTGGTATCTACGAGCAGTACTTC. This chain uses TRBV4-1 with TRBJ2-7; a weak D match, TRBD1 (5 bases). Germline CDR1 reads MGHRA; CDR2 reads YSYEKL. Trimming pared 0 bases from V and 3 bases from J, leaving 15 bases between. The CDR3 extends over 16 amino acids.

This clonotype was seen a handful of times. The V gene is TRBV12-5, the J gene TRBJ1-5; D gene uncertain. Deletions cut 1 base from V and 4 bases from J, with 2 bases between. Per germline, CDR1 LGHNT and CDR2 FRNRAP. This CDR3 is 12 amino acids long. The CDR3: CASGLDNQPQHF. CDR3 in DNA: TGTGCTAGTGGTTTGGATAATCAGCCCCAGCATTTT. The whole variable domain, remainder taken from reference TRBV12-5 and TRBJ1-5, is DARVTQTPRHKVTEMGQEVTMRCQPILGHNTVFWYRQTMMQGLELLAYFRNRAPLDDSGMPKDRFSAEMPDATLATLKIQPSEPRDSAVYFCASGLDNQPQHFGDGTRLSIL.

This clonotype was seen at least ten times. The CDR3 DNA reads TGTGCCAGCAGCGTAGTGGGAGAGGGGGGGACCCAGTACTTC. Its translation: CASSVVGEGGTQYF. J is TRBJ2-5 and V is TRBV9, with D tentatively TRBD1 or TRBD2 (6 bases each). V dropped 0 bases and J dropped 7 bases, with 13 bases sitting between them. Germline CDR1 SGDLS, CDR2 YYNGEE. This CDR3 region has 14 residues.

This clonotype was detected ten times or more. The chain joins TRBV3-1 to TRBJ1-1; D ambiguous. Germline assignment: CDR1 LGHDT and CDR2 YNNKEL (reference sequence). V was trimmed by 2 bases and J by 1 base, leaving 11 bases between them. The CDR3 loop spans 15 amino acids. Here the CDR3 reads CASSQTDIGNTEAFF. In DNA form, the CDR3 reads TGTGCCAGCAGCCAAACAGACATCGGGAACACTGAAGCTTTCTTT.

This clonotype was picked up many times. The gene calls are TRBV5-1 and TRBJ1-4, with unresolved D. Trimming left V 6 bases short and J 8 bases short, with 14 bases between. Looked up from germline, CDR1 is SGHRS and CDR2 is YFSETQ. The CDR3 totals 13 residues. The CDR3 loop reads CASTNGPGEKLFF. The CDR3 nucleotides are TGCGCCAGCACCAACGGACCGGGCGAAAAACTGTTTTTT.

The chain carries TRBV6-1 and TRBJ2-1; D unclear. The ends were cut back, 5 bases at V and 8 bases at J, with 13 bases in the middle. Per the germline V gene, CDR1 is MNHNS and CDR2 is SASEGT. The CDR3 contains 13 residues. The DNA of the CDR3 is TGTGCCAGCAGTCGTTTTAGAGAAGATGAGCAGTTCTTC. Its translation is CASSRFREDEQFF.

This clonotype was observed many times. In DNA form, the CDR3 reads TGTGCCTGGAATCCCTGGGGGCAGGGAGACTCCTACAATGAGCAGTTCTTC. Its translation: CAWNPWGQGDSYNEQFF. This chain uses TRBV30 with TRBJ2-1; possibly TRBD1 for D (6 bases). The germline V gene encodes CDR1 GTSNPN and CDR2 SVGIG (reference sequence). The CDR3 spans 17 residues. V dropped 4 bases and J dropped 0 bases, with 19 bases sitting between them.

The CDR3 loop reads CASLTGDPGELFF. In nucleotides, the CDR3 is TGTGCCAGCCTGACGGGGGACCCCGGGGAGCTGTTTTTT. The chain employs TRBV6-1 and TRBJ2-2; possible D gene TRBD2, 6 bases. Germline V gives CDR1 MNHNS, CDR2 SASEGT. V was trimmed by 8 bases and J by 6 bases, leaving 13 bases between them. The CDR3 spans 13 residues.

The table lists this clonotype with many counts. V is TRBV12-3 or TRBV12-4 and J is TRBJ2-1; TRBD2 aligns across 9 bases. The CDR3 runs 15 residues. Losses at the gene ends were 5 bases for V and 4 bases for J; bases not matched to a gene: 6. This CDR3 is CASSPTSGHYNEQFF. CDR3 DNA: TGTGCCAGCAGTCCCACTAGCGGGCATTACAATGAGCAGTTCTTC.

In this sample, this clonotype turned up many times. The J gene is TRBJ1-6, the V gene TRBV5-1, with D possibly matching TRBD1 (5 bases). The ends were cut back, 0 bases at V and 10 bases at J, with 11 bases in the middle. Germline CDR1 is SGHRS and CDR2 is YFSETQ. The CDR3 covers 14 residues. The CDR3: CASSLAREGSPLHF. The DNA for the CDR3 is TGCGCCAGCAGCTTGGCCAGGGAGGGATCACCCCTCCACTTT.

This clonotype appeared a few times. This sequence joins TRBV28 and TRBJ2-1; D is perhaps TRBD2 (5 bases). V was cut by 5 bases and J by 12 bases, with 17 bases left in between. The CDR3 spans 13 residues. Germline CDR1 is MDHEN and CDR2 is SYDVKM. CDR3 bases: TGTGCCAGCAGTCCCACCTCTACTAGAGTGCAGTTCTTC. This encodes CASSPTSTRVQFF.

This clonotype was observed a handful of times. The rearrangement links TRBV16 to TRBJ1-5; D remains unclear. CDR3 length: 15 residues. Germline V lookup: CDR1 KGHSY, CDR2 FQNENV. V dropped 0 bases and J dropped 4 bases, with 10 bases sitting between them. The chain's CDR3 is CASSQSGLRNQPQHF. The CDR3 DNA reads as TGTGCCAGCAGCCAATCCGGGCTGAGGAATCAGCCCCAGCATTTT.

In regard to this clonotype: With a much larger clone just one base away, this may be a read error. The CDR3 here is CNAPRAGTGRQETQYF. DNA for the CDR3: TGCAATGCCCCCCGAGCAGGGACAGGCCGCCAAGAGACCCAGTACTTC. The chain has TRBV20-1 and TRBJ2-5; 8 bases align to TRBD1. This CDR3 region has 16 residues. Germline values: CDR1 DFQATT, CDR2 SNEGSKA (reference sequence).

The chain joins TRBV28 to TRBJ1-1, with no clear D. Between the trimmed V and J ends, which lost 2 bases and 1 base, there was a span of 14 bases. The CDR3 is made up of 16 amino acids. Germline V lookup: CDR1 MDHEN, CDR2 SYDVKM. CDR3 nucleotides: TGTGCCAGCAGTTTAGAGCTAAGAGGGCGGAACACTGAAGCTTTCTTT. Its translation: CASSLELRGRNTEAFF.

The sample holds many counts of this clonotype. The V and J genes are TRBV6-1 and TRBJ1-1; a possible D gene is TRBD1 (5 bases). The CDR3 is made up of 13 amino acids. Trimming pared 7 bases from V and 3 bases from J, leaving 12 bases between. Looked up from germline, CDR1 is MNHNS and CDR2 is SASEGT. The chain's CDR3 is CASNLWGYTEAFF. CDR3 nucleotide sequence: TGTGCCAGCAATCTGTGGGGCTACACTGAAGCTTTCTTT.

This clonotype has just a few counts. This sequence joins TRBV19 and TRBJ2-3, with unresolved D. V was pared by 2 bases and J by 6 bases, with 12 bases between. The CDR3 loop spans 14 amino acids. Germline V CDR1 and CDR2: LNHDA, SQIVND (reference sequence). In DNA, the CDR3 is TGTGCCAGTAGTATAAGGCGCAGCATGGATACGCAGTATTTT. It encodes CASSIRRSMDTQYF.

In its sample, this clonotype was seen many times. The J gene is TRBJ2-3, the V gene TRBV3-1, with 9 positions matching TRBD2. In germline, CDR1 is LGHDT, CDR2 YNNKEL (reference sequence). Losses at the gene ends were 6 bases for V and 1 base for J; bases not matched to a gene: 14. CDR3 size: 18 residues. The CDR3 nucleotides are TGTGCCAGCAGTTCCTCGCCCTCGAGCGGGGGGCGCACAGATACGCAGTATTTT. This sequence encodes CASSSSPSSGGRTDTQYF.